The text below deals with one TCR beta chain. Its antigen is not identified. Sequencing was performed with immunoSEQ multiplex PCR; in TCRdb, only in-frame clones are kept and a portion is missing. The table includes some 11,000 clones, under 85% detected once. Trimming at V came to 5 bases and at J to 3 bases, leaving 2 bases not matched to a gene. Germline CDR1 reads SNHLY; CDR2 reads FYNNEI. This CDR3 spans 15 amino acids. This sample is drawn from a study of early stage breast cancer tumors. Study summary: Seven or eight ER+/PR+/HER2- tumors were invasive ductal; four were invasive lobular. Whole-study results and caveats: Tumors had around 2.5-fold higher T cell density than normal breast. Commonly generated sequences made up most enriched TCRB sequences shared between patients. Blood repertoires resembled normal breast more than tumor.

The chain combines TRBV2 with TRBJ2-2; TRBD2 aligns across 11 bases. Sequenced input: breast tumor tissue. The receptor's source is a person aged 65-85 years with breast cancer. CDR3 loop: CASSLAGGDTGELFF. The CDR3, as DNA: TGTGCCAGCAGTCTAGCGGGAGGAGACACCGGGGAGCTGTTTTTT.